This TCR beta chain derives from a study of T-cell reconstitution after alpha-beta-depleted transplantation in children. Whole-study findings and limits: Counts and diversity of T cells one year after transplant came mostly from newly produced T cells. Some patients owed their high day-60 TCRbeta diversity to surviving recipient T cells and thymic progenitors. Two months or so post-transplant, alpha-beta T cells reportedly derived from several hundred expanded graft clones.

V shed 5 bases and J 4 bases; nucleotides not matched to a gene: 2. The CDR3 has 14 amino acids. This clonotype appeared many times. Its antigen remains unidentified. Unique molecular identifiers were incorporated when the TCRbeta library was constructed. A single record per CDR3 protein comes from TCRdb applying MiXCR to the PCR reads. The data hold roughly 340,000 distinct CDR3 sequences, with around 15% observed a single time. The V gene is TRBV12-3 or TRBV12-4, the J gene TRBJ2-1, with 10 positions matching TRBD2. The source was PBMCs, mostly from graft donor cells, collected 360 days after TCRalphabeta/CD19-depleted stem cell transplant. This receptor was taken from a male patient aged 2-10 years who had a stem cell transplant for acute lymphoblastic leukemia, so the T cells may come from the graft donor. The CDR3: CASSPTSGYNEQFF. DNA for the CDR3: TGTGCCAGCAGTCCGACTAGCGGGTACAATGAGCAGTTCTTC.